The rows below give T cell receptor beta chains drawn from one sample of a study of Ad26.COV2.S vaccination and SARS-CoV-2 variants. Libraries were prepared by immunoSEQ multiplex PCR; TCRdb keeps only in-frame clonotypes and omits some of them. The sample yields around 400,000 clones, 83% seen once. Sequencing was performed on peripheral blood, taken in a trial of Ad26.COV2.S vaccine versus placebo. These receptors were obtained from a person between 18 and 65 years old who received the Ad26.COV2.S COVID-19 vaccine or a placebo. CDR3s include the opening cysteine and the closing phenylalanine or tryptophan. A D gene is named only where the DNA matches it firmly. Clone size is given for some rows only: seen once, a few or many times, or a class if the clone is expanded.

CDR3,DNA,D,J,V,size
CASSIAPGKWYEQYF,TGTGCCAGTAGTATCGCCCCCGGCAAGTGGTACGAGCAGTACTTC,.,TRBJ2-7,TRBV19,.
CASSLVGPENTEAFF,TGTGCCAGCAGTTTAGTGGGGCCGGAGAACACTGAAGCTTTCTTT,.,TRBJ1-1,TRBV28,.
CASSLVLVTSGGSSGELFF,TGTGCCAGCAGCTTAGTGTTGGTTACCAGCGGGGGTAGTTCCGGGGAGCTGTTTTTT,TRBD2,TRBJ2-2,TRBV7-2,.
CASSGIQGRHGYTF,TGTGCCAGCAGCGGGATACAGGGACGCCATGGCTACACCTTC,.,TRBJ1-2,TRBV9,.
CASSKQVLSGANVLTF,TGTGCCAGTAGTAAACAGGTGCTCTCTGGGGCCAACGTCCTGACTTTC,.,TRBJ2-6,TRBV19,.
CASSLPPPREKQYF,TGTGCCAGCAGTTTACCCCCCCCAAGGGAAAAGCAGTACTTC,.,TRBJ2-7,TRBV28,.
CASSQLRDGDEKLFF,TGCGCCAGCAGTCAACTCCGGGATGGGGATGAAAAACTGTTTTTT,.,TRBJ1-4,TRBV23-1,.
CASSPGGELFF,TGTGCCAGCAGCCCTGGAGGGGAACTGTTTTTT,.,TRBJ1-4,TRBV7-9,.
CASSLGDRGYYNEQFF,TGTGCCAGCAGCTTAGGCGACAGGGGGTACTACAATGAGCAGTTCTTC,TRBD1,TRBJ2-1,TRBV7-9,.
CAWSTLGGTSSYNEQFF,TGTGCCTGGAGTACCCTGGGGGGGACCAGCTCCTACAATGAGCAGTTCTTC,TRBD2,TRBJ2-1,TRBV30,.
CASSQLWPGASGDPLEQYF,TGCGCCAGCAGCCAACTCTGGCCGGGGGCTAGCGGGGACCCTTTGGAGCAGTACTTC,TRBD2,TRBJ2-7,TRBV4-3,.
CASSFTDLMNTEAFF,TGTGCCAGCAGCTTCACGGACTTGATGAACACTGAAGCTTTCTTT,.,TRBJ1-1,TRBV7-6,.
CASGTYEQYF,TGTGCCAGCGGAACCTACGAGCAGTACTTC,.,TRBJ2-7,TRBV25-1,once
CSVELVTAPMNTEAFF,TGCAGCGTTGAGCTAGTGACAGCCCCTATGAACACTGAAGCTTTCTTT,.,TRBJ1-1,TRBV29-1,.
CASSPQPQPDEQFF,TGCGCCAGCAGCCCACAACCGCAGCCCGATGAGCAGTTCTTC,.,TRBJ2-1,TRBV5-1,.
CASSDRDADEQFF,TGTGCCAGCAGTGACAGGGACGCTGATGAGCAGTTCTTC,.,TRBJ2-1,TRBV6-4,.
CSVDPGQGEYF,TGCAGCGTTGACCCCGGGCAGGGAGAGTACTTC,.,TRBJ2-7,TRBV29-1,.
CASTTILDRRLKGYTF,TGTGCCAGTACCACTATCTTAGACAGACGACTTAAAGGCTACACCTTC,.,TRBJ1-2,TRBV19,.
CASSVAPGYGYTF,TGTGCCAGCAGCGTAGCTCCAGGTTATGGCTACACCTTC,.,TRBJ1-2,TRBV9,.
CASSLGGGQFPGNTEAFF,TGTGCCAGCAGCTTAGGGGGGGGGCAGTTCCCAGGAAACACTGAAGCTTTCTTT,.,TRBJ1-1,TRBV11-2,.
CASTPFGSGYTF,TGTGCCAGCACCCCTTTTGGGAGTGGCTACACCTTC,.,TRBJ1-2,TRBV14,.
CASSEAGTSSYEQYF,TGTGCCAGCAGTGAAGCCGGGACTAGTTCCTACGAGCAGTACTTC,TRBD2,TRBJ2-7,TRBV6-1,.
CASTSWNTEAFF,TGTGCCAGCACCTCGTGGAACACTGAAGCTTTCTTT,.,TRBJ1-1,TRBV11-1,.
CASRTPGGAHNEQFF,TGTGCCAGTAGGACCCCGGGAGGGGCCCACAATGAGCAGTTCTTC,TRBD2,TRBJ2-1,TRBV19,.
CASTLGGPAGFNYGYTF,TGTGCCAGCACCCTCGGGGGCCCGGCAGGGTTTAACTATGGCTACACCTTC,.,TRBJ1-2,TRBV3-1/TRBV3-2,.
CASSEGMGDGYTF,TGTGCCAGCAGTGAGGGGATGGGCGATGGCTACACCTTC,.,TRBJ1-2,TRBV25-1,.
CAISGQGNNQPQHF,TGTGCCATCAGTGGACAGGGGAACAATCAGCCCCAGCATTTT,TRBD1,TRBJ1-5,TRBV10-3,few
CASSQGQGNPYEQYF,TGCGCCAGCAGCCAAGGACAGGGTAACCCCTACGAGCAGTACTTC,TRBD1,TRBJ2-7,TRBV4-1,.
CASSQSHEQYF,TGTGCCAGCAGCCAATCCCACGAGCAGTACTTC,.,TRBJ2-7,TRBV3-1/TRBV3-2,.
CASSLMGRAATPYEQYF,TGTGCCAGCAGCTTAATGGGTAGGGCGGCGACTCCCTACGAGCAGTACTTC,.,TRBJ2-7,TRBV7-8,few
CASSQPGQGLYGYTF,TGCGCCAGCAGCCAACCGGGACAGGGTCTCTATGGCTACACCTTC,TRBD1,TRBJ1-2,TRBV4-1,.
CASSGVAGGWNEQFF,TGTGCCAGCAGCGGCGTAGCGGGGGGCTGGAATGAGCAGTTCTTC,TRBD2,TRBJ2-1,TRBV4-2,.